Detailed here is one T cell receptor (beta chain). TCRdb keeps only in-frame clones here, not all; method: immunoSEQ multiplex PCR. This sample has some 64,000 clones, with about nine tenths found just once. This entry belongs to a study of OX40 agonist ivuxolimab in advanced cancers. Autoimmune disease history or systemic immunosuppression meant exclusion. There are 13 residues in the CDR3. Germline V gene data show CDR1 as SGHTA and CDR2 as FQGTGA. Trimming left V 2 bases short and J 3 bases short, with 8 bases between. The V and J genes are TRBV7-3 and TRBJ2-7; D gene ambiguous. The sequence was obtained from an adult with an advanced solid tumor such as melanoma, head and neck, liver or kidney cancer. The material was CD4+ or CD8+ T cells sorted from blood, obtained in a trial of the OX40 agonist ivuxolimab. CDR3 bases: TGTGCCAGCAGCTTATCCTTCAACTACGAGCAGTACTTC. It is translated as CASSLSFNYEQYF.